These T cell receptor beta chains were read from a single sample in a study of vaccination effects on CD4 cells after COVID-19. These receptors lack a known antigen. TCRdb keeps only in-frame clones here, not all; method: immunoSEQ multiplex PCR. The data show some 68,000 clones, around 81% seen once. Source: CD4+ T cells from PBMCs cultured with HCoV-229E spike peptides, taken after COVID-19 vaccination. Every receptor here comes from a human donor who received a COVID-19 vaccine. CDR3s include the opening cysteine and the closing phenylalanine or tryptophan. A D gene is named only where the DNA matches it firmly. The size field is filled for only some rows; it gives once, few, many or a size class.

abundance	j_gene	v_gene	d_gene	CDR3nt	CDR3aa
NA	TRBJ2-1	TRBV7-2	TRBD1	TGTGCCAGCAGCCCCAGACAGGGGCGATTGTACAATGAGCAGTTCTTC	CASSPRQGRLYNEQFF
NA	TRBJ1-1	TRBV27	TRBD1	TGTGCCAGCAGTTTAGAGGGCAGGGGGAGGAACACTGAAGCTTTCTTT	CASSLEGRGRNTEAFF
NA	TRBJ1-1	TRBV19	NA	TGTGCCAGTAGTATAGGGAGGGTGAACACTGAAGCTTTCTTT	CASSIGRVNTEAFF
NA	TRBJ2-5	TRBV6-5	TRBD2	TGTGCCAGCAGTTACGCGGGGGGAGAGACCCAGTACTTC	CASSYAGGETQYF
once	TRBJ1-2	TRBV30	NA	TGTGCCTGGAGTCGGGCAGAGGTTAACTATGGCTACACCTTC	CAWSRAEVNYGYTF
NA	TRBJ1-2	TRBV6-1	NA	TGTGCCAGCAGTGAGAGACAGGTTCCTATATCTGGCTACACCTTC	CASSERQVPISGYTF
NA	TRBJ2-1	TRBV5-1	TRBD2	TGCGCCAGCAGCTTGCAAATTAGCGGGGGAGACAATGAGCAGTTCTTC	CASSLQISGGDNEQFF
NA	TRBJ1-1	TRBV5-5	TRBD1	TGTGCCAGCTCTGAGACAGGGGGCATGAACACTGAAGCTTTCTTT	CASSETGGMNTEAFF
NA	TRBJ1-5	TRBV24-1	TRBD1	TGTGCCACCAGTGATCGACAGGGGATGCCCCAGCATTTT	CATSDRQGMPQHF
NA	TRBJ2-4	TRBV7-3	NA	TGTGCCAGCAGCCTAGATAGCGGCCCCGAAAACATTCAGTACTTC	CASSLDSGPENIQYF
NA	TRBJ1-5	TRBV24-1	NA	TGTGCCACCAGTGGAACGGGACACAACAATCAGCCCCAGCATTTT	CATSGTGHNNQPQHF
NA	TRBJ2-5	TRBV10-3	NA	TGTGCCATCAGTGAGTCGAATATCGGTTCCCCAGAGACCCAGTACTTC	CAISESNIGSPETQYF
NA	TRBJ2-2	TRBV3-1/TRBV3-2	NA	TGTGCCAGCAGCCACGGTCGGGGGGAGCTGTTTTTT	CASSHGRGELFF
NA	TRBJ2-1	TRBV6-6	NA	TGTGCCAGCAGAACGGTTAATGAGCAGTTCTTC	CASRTVNEQFF
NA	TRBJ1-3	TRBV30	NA	TGTGCCTGGAGTAAGGCAGGGTGGTCTGGAAACACCATATATTTT	CAWSKAGWSGNTIYF
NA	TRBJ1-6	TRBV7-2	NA	TGTGCCAGCAGCTTTGAGTTTAATTCACCCCTCCACTTT	CASSFEFNSPLHF
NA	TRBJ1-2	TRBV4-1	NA	TGCGCCAGCAGCCGGACAGCTGAATATGGCTACACCTTC	CASSRTAEYGYTF
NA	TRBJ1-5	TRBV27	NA	TGTGCCAGCAGTCCCCGGTGGGATAGCAATCAGCCCCAGCATTTT	CASSPRWDSNQPQHF
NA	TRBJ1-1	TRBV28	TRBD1	TGTGCCAGCAGTTGGCCGGGACAGACTGAAGCTTTCTTT	CASSWPGQTEAFF
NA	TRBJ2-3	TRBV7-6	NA	TGTGCCAGCAGCATAGACCGAGGAAGCACAGATACGCAGTATTTT	CASSIDRGSTDTQYF
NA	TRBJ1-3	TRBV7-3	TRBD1	TGTGCCAGCAGCCCCGACAGGGCAGCTGGAAACACCATATATTTT	CASSPDRAAGNTIYF
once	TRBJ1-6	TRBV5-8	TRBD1	TGTGCCAGCAGCTTTTCAGGGGGCCACAATAATTCACCCCTCCACTTT	CASSFSGGHNNSPLHF
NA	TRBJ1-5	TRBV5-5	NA	TGTGCCAGCAGCCCGACCCTTACAGGTACCGATCAGCCCCAGCATTTT	CASSPTLTGTDQPQHF
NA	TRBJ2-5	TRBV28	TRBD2	TGTGCCAGCAGTTTAGCGGGGGGTCGGCAAGAGACCCAGTACTTC	CASSLAGGRQETQYF
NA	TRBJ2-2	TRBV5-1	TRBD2	TGCGCCAGTACCACGGGAGGGGCAAACACCGGGGAGCTGTTTTTT	CASTTGGANTGELFF
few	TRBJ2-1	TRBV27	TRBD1	TGTGCCAGCAGTTTATCGCCGGGACAGGCCTACAATGAGCAGTTCTTC	CASSLSPGQAYNEQFF
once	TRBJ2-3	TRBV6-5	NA	TGTGCCAGCAGTTATACCGCAGGAGGGTCCCCAGATACGCAGTATTTT	CASSYTAGGSPDTQYF
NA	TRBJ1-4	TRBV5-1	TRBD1	TGCGCCAGCAGCTTGTACCCTCACAGGGGGCTTTCAACTAATGAAAAACTGTTTTTT	CASSLYPHRGLSTNEKLFF
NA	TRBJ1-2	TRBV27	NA	TGTGCCAGCAGTTTAGAGGGTGGAGAGTTTAATGGCTACACCTTC	CASSLEGGEFNGYTF
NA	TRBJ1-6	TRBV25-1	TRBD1	TGTGCCAGCAGCTCGGGACAGGGGGTAGTTTCACCCCTCCACTTT	CASSSGQGVVSPLHF
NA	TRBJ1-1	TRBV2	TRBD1	TGTGCCAGCAGTGACCAGGGGGCCCTGAACACTGAAGCTTTCTTT	CASSDQGALNTEAFF
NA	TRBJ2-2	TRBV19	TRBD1	TGTGCCAGTACCTCGACAGGGGGGATCGGGGAGCTGTTTTTT	CASTSTGGIGELFF
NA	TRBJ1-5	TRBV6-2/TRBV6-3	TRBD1	TGTGCCAGCAGCCTTCTCGGGACAGGGAATCAGCCCCAGCATTTT	CASSLLGTGNQPQHF
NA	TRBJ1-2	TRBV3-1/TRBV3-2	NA	TGTGCCAGCAGCCAAGACAGGTCCCCGAGAGGCTACACCTTC	CASSQDRSPRGYTF
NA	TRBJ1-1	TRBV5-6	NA	TGTGCCAGCAGCTTTGCCCCCCAGGGGAACACTGAAGCTTTCTTT	CASSFAPQGNTEAFF
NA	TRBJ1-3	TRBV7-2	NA	TGTGCCAGCAGCTTAGTATTTGGGTCTGGAAACACCATATATTTT	CASSLVFGSGNTIYF
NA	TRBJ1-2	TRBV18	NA	TGTGCCAGCTCACCTATTGGACAATCGTATTTGGGCTACACCTTC	CASSPIGQSYLGYTF
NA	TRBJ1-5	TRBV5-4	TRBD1	TGTGCCAGCAGCTTGGCCAAGGGACAGGGTGATCAGCCCCAGCATTTT	CASSLAKGQGDQPQHF
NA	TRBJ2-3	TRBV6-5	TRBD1	TGTGCCACGCTTACAGGGGGAGCAAAAGATACGCAGTATTTT	CATLTGGAKDTQYF
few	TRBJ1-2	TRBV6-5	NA	TGTGCCAGCAGGAGCACAGGGACCAACTATGGCTACACCTTC	CASRSTGTNYGYTF
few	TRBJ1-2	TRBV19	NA	TGTGCCACGGACACGGCCGGGGCCTGGGGGGAAAGTGGCTACACCTTC	CATDTAGAWGESGYTF
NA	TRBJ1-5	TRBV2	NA	TGTGCCAGCAGTGTCGCAGGGCGAGCGGATAGCAATCAGCCCCAGCATTTT	CASSVAGRADSNQPQHF